A single sample gave rise to the 12 T cell receptor beta chains below, sequenced in a study of T cells in Graves' hyperthyroidism and ophthalmopathy. There were TCR beta CDR3 regions amplified from RNA transcripts. With the HTBI primer set, the TCR CDR3 went through a first round of RT-PCR. From the multiplex PCR reads, TCRdb called clonotypes with MiXCR, one entry per CDR3 protein. Of roughly 300,000 distinct CDR3 sequences in the sample, about 18% were seen once. Sequencing was performed on blood. These receptor sequences come from a woman between 45 and 65 years old with Graves' hyperthyroidism.

The chain has TRBV28 and TRBJ1-4; a weak D match, TRBD1 (6 bases). Germline V gives CDR1 MDHEN, CDR2 SYDVKM. The CDR3 contains 16 residues. Trimming removed 4 bases at V and 2 bases at J, with 14 bases between. In DNA, the CDR3 is TGTGCCAGCAGTTCAATGGGGCAGGGGACTAATGAAAAACTGTTTTTT. As protein: CASSSMGQGTNEKLFF.

This clonotype was observed a single time. With a much larger clone just one base away, this may be a read error. Here the CDR3 omits its conserved ending phenylalanine or tryptophan, so a read error is the likely source. V and J are TRBV20-1 and TRBJ1-2, with unresolved D. The V gene's germline CDR1 is DFQATT and CDR2 SNEGSKA (reference sequence). The CDR3 consists of 15 residues. V lost 6 bases and J 7 bases, leaving 24 bases between the germline ends. The CDR3 protein is CSARVSRVSELGYTL. CDR3 sequence (DNA): TGCAGTGCACGGGTTTCTAGGGTATCCGAACTTGGCTACACCCTC.

This clonotype occurred many times. The gene calls are TRBV6-1 and TRBJ1-1, with D unclear. The V end was cut by 6 bases, the J end by 9 bases, with 11 bases between. The CDR3 has 11 amino acids. CDR1 and CDR2 from the germline V gene are MNHNS and SASEGT. CDR3 amino acids: CASSPGIQAFF. The CDR3, as DNA: TGTGCCAGCAGCCCCGGGATACAAGCTTTCTTT.

V usage is TRBV2 and J usage is TRBJ1-1; D is perhaps TRBD1 (6 bases). The germline CDR1 and CDR2 sequences are SNHLY and FYNNEI. Between the trimmed V and J ends, which lost 1 base and 4 bases, there was a span of 16 bases. This CDR3 comprises 16 residues. In DNA form, the CDR3 reads TGTGCCAGCAGTGAAGGCGGGGGCAATACGGTCACTGAAGCTTTCTTT. Amino acids: CASSEGGGNTVTEAFF.

This chain uses TRBV7-6 with TRBJ2-1; tentative D call: TRBD2 (6 bases). This CDR3 comprises 17 residues. The germline V and J ends were trimmed by 2 bases and 4 bases, with 18 bases remaining between them. Germline V gives CDR1 SGHVS, CDR2 FNYEAQ. The CDR3, as DNA: TGTGCCAGCAGCTTAACGCGACAGAACAGCGGGTACAATGAGCAGTTCTTC. Amino acid sequence: CASSLTRQNSGYNEQFF. The full variable domain, rest sourced from reference TRBV7-6 and TRBJ2-1, is GAGVSQSPRYKVTKRGQDVALRCDPISGHVSLYWYRQALGQGPEFLTYFNYEAQQDKSGLPNDRFSAERPEGSISTLTIQRTEQRDSAMYRCASSLTRQNSGYNEQFFGPGTRLTVL.

The table lists this clonotype with a count of one. CDR3: CASSDTGGGGNEQFF. CDR3 DNA sequence: TGCGCCAGCAGCGATACGGGGGGTGGGGGCAATGAGCAGTTCTTC. J is TRBJ2-1 and V is TRBV5-1, with 7 positions matching TRBD2. V lost 4 bases to trimming and J lost 6 bases; unmatched junction nucleotides: 10. This CDR3 is built from 15 residues. CDR1 and CDR2 (germline): SGHRS, YFSETQ. Full variable domain (remainder filled in from reference TRBV5-1 and TRBJ2-1): KAGVTQTPRYLIKTRGQQVTLSCSPISGHRSVSWYQQTPGQGLQFLFEYFSETQRNKGNFPGRFSGRQFSNSRSEMNVSTLELGDSALYLCASSDTGGGGNEQFFGPGTRLTVL.

Ten or more counts support this clonotype. The chain employs TRBV28 and TRBJ2-7; D unresolved. The CDR3 has 11 amino acids. Trimming stripped 6 bases from V and 3 bases from J, with 6 bases between. Germline V gene data show CDR1 as MDHEN and CDR2 as SYDVKM. Here the CDR3 DNA reads TGTGCCAGCAGCTTAAACTACGAGCAGTACTTC. Its protein product is CASSLNYEQYF.

Many counts were recorded for this clonotype. V usage is TRBV5-5 and J usage is TRBJ1-4; D gene ambiguous. V lost 0 bases, J lost 8 bases, and 8 bases lay in between. CDR3 length: 13 amino acids. The germline V gene has CDR1 SGHKS and CDR2 YYEKEE (reference sequence). This CDR3 reads CASSLVGSEKLFF. The CDR3 nucleotides read TGTGCCAGCAGCTTGGTGGGGTCAGAAAAACTGTTTTTT.

V usage is TRBV7-9 and J usage is TRBJ2-5, with D possibly matching TRBD1 (5 bases). The CDR3 spans 14 residues. Trimming left V 3 bases short and J 3 bases short, with 11 bases between. Germline V lookup: CDR1 SEHNR, CDR2 FQNEAQ (reference sequence). The CDR3 sequence: CASSFLGREETQYF. The CDR3 region has the DNA TGTGCCAGCAGCTTCCTGGGCAGGGAAGAGACCCAGTACTTC.

The V call is TRBV4-1, the J call TRBJ2-3; weak D call: TRBD1 (6 bases). From germline, CDR1 is MGHRA and CDR2 YSYEKL. V was trimmed by 5 bases and J by 3 bases, leaving 18 bases between them. The CDR3 spans 16 residues. The CDR3 nucleotides are TGCGCCAGCAGCTTTAGAGCGTGGGGGCGGACAGATACGCAGTATTTT. Translation: CASSFRAWGRTDTQYF.

The CDR3 DNA is TGTGCCAGTAGTAAGGGACAGCCCAGCTCTGGGGCCAACGTCCTGACTTTC. It yields the protein CASSKGQPSSGANVLTF. The chain employs TRBV19 and TRBJ2-6, with 7 bases fitting TRBD1. Trimming removed 4 bases from V and 0 bases from J; junction bases left unmatched: 6. The CDR3 has 17 amino acids. The V gene's germline CDR1 is LNHDA and CDR2 SQIVND (reference sequence).

This clonotype was seen at least ten times. The V gene is TRBV11-2, the J gene TRBJ1-4; 7 bases fit TRBD1. CDR1 SGHAT and CDR2 FQNNGV come from the germline V gene. The CDR3 has 12 amino acids. V shed 3 bases, J shed 8 bases, and the junction held 0 bases outside the gene matches. In DNA, the CDR3 is TGTGCCAGCAGCTTGGGACAGGAAAAACTGTTTTTT. Its translation is CASSLGQEKLFF. The variable domain in full, with the rest retrieved from reference TRBV11-2 and TRBJ1-4, is EAGVAQSPRYKIIEKRQSVAFWCNPISGHATLYWYQQILGQGPKLLIQFQNNGVVDDSQLPKDRFSAERLKGVDSTLKIQPAKLEDSAVYLCASSLGQEKLFFGSGTQLSVL.